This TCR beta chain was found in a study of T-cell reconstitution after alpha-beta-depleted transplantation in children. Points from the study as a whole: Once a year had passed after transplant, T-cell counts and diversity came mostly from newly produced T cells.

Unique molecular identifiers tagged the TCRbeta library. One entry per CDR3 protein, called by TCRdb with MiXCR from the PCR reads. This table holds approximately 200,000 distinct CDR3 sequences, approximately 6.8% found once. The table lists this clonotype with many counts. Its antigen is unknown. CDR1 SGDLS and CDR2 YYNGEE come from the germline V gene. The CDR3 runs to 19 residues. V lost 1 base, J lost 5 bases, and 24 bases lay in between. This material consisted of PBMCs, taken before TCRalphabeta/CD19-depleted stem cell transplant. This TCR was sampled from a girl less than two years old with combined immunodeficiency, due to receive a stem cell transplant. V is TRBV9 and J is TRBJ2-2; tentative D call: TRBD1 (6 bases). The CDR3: CASSVKPPTGLGGTGELFF. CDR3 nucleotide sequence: TGTGCCAGCAGCGTAAAACCCCCCACTGGATTAGGGGGTACCGGGGAGCTGTTTTTT.